This TCR beta chain was sequenced during a study of cytomegalovirus exposure and HLA in healthy donors. As for the study in general: Both the 120 or so validation repertoires and the 550 to 750 first-cohort repertoires used the same platform, as reported by a later analysis. Whole-study findings and limits: Most TCRs appeared rarely, but some public TCRs recurred in many donors. Both high specificity and high sensitivity reportedly marked the classifier's diagnosis of cytomegalovirus status. The study listed around 150 cytomegalovirus-associated TCR beta chains.

A note on this clone: Its target is not known.

Clones were read by immunoSEQ multiplex PCR, and TCRdb kept only the in-frame ones, dropping some. The table shows over 200,000 clones, with 75% to 90% occurring only once. This CDR3 region has 16 residues. Germline CDR1 SGHRS, CDR2 YFSETQ. V was pared by 1 base and J by 2 bases, with 7 bases of the junction left unmatched. This clonotype was sampled from a woman aged 18-35 years in good health and CMV-seronegative. V gene TRBV5-1 combines with J gene TRBJ2-7; 9 bases are shared with TRBD1. Material: PBMCs. This chain's CDR3 is CASSLSPWDRAYEQYF. CDR3 coding DNA: TGCGCCAGCAGCTTGAGTCCTTGGGACAGGGCCTACGAGCAGTACTTC. Using reference TRBV5-1 and TRBJ2-7 for the parts outside the CDR3, the full variable domain is KAGVTQTPRYLIKTRGQQVTLSCSPISGHRSVSWYQQTPGQGLQFLFEYFSETQRNKGNFPGRFSGRQFSNSRSEMNVSTLELGDSALYLCASSLSPWDRAYEQYFGPGTRLTVT.